What follows are 23 T cell receptor beta chains derived from one specimen sequenced in a study of shared clonotypes between healthy human individuals. Produced via immunoSEQ multiplex PCR; TCRdb's table is partial and in-frame only. This table holds around 750,000 clones, less than 85% found once. Sequencing was carried out using memory CD4+ T cells sorted from blood. Stated subset: CD45RA-negative fraction. The receptor set was obtained from a woman in her twenties or thirties in good health.

This clone was counted ten times or more. The chain uses TRBV30 and TRBJ1-3, with no clear D. CDR1 GTSNPN and CDR2 SVGIG come from the germline V gene (reference sequence). V lost 0 bases and J 6 bases, leaving 3 bases between the germline ends. CDR3 size: 11 residues. This chain's CDR3 is CAWSVKNTIYF. Written as DNA, the CDR3 is TGTGCCTGGAGTGTTAAAAACACCATATATTTT.

The J gene is TRBJ2-7, the V gene TRBV4-2; no clear D. Germline V lookup: CDR1 LGHNA, CDR2 YNFKEQ. This CDR3 has 16 amino acids. V shed 1 base and J shed 0 bases, with 13 bases lying between them. The CDR3 DNA sequence: TGTGCCAGCAGCCAAGGGCCCAGCGCCAGCTCCTACGAGCAGTACTTC. Its translation is CASSQGPSASSYEQYF.

This clone was counted a few times. The chain links TRBV7-8 to TRBJ1-1, with 9 positions matching TRBD1. The CDR3 is 16 amino acids. CDR1 is SGHVS and CDR2 is FQNEAQ in the germline V gene. J gave up 6 bases and V 1 base, and 9 bases lay outside the gene matches. CDR3 bases: TGTGCCAGCAGCTTAGAATGGGACAGGGAGGTCGCTGAAGCTTTCTTT. Encoded protein: CASSLEWDREVAEAFF. The whole variable domain, remainder taken from reference TRBV7-8 and TRBJ1-1, is GAGVSQSPRYKVAKRGQDVALRCDPISGHVSLFWYQQALGQGPEFLTYFQNEAQLDKSGLPSDRFFAERPEGSVSTLKIQRTQQEDSAVYLCASSLEWDREVAEAFFGQGTRLTVV.

CDR3 bases: TGTGCCAGCAGTTTATTGACCGGGACAGGGGGCTCCTACGAGCAGTACTTC. It encodes CASSLLTGTGGSYEQYF. The J gene is TRBJ2-7, the V gene TRBV28, with TRBD1 identical over 11 bases. Germline V gene data show CDR1 as MDHEN and CDR2 as SYDVKM. There are 17 residues in the CDR3. After removal of 1 base from V and 0 bases from J, the junction contained 5 bases not matched to a gene.

This rearrangement joins TRBV19 to TRBJ2-2; D is ambiguous. The CDR3 extends over 12 amino acids. Germline-derived CDR1 and CDR2 are LNHDA and SQIVND (reference sequence). V lost 9 bases and J lost 3, with 8 bases in between. In nucleotides, the CDR3 is TGTGCCAGACCGATATACACCGGGGAGCTGTTTTTT. It yields the protein CARPIYTGELFF.

The chain recombines TRBV6-1 with TRBJ1-5; TRBD1 matches at 10 bases. There are 15 residues in the CDR3. From germline, CDR1 is MNHNS and CDR2 SASEGT. Trimming at V came to 6 bases and at J to 5 bases, leaving 7 bases not matched to a gene. For the CDR3, the DNA is TGTGCCAGCAGCCCCGGGACAGGGGTACATCAGCCCCAGCATTTT. Its protein product is CASSPGTGVHQPQHF.

The chain has TRBV6-5 and TRBJ1-1; D is unresolved. The CDR3 extends over 13 amino acids. Germline assignment: CDR1 MNHEY and CDR2 SVGAGI. Trimming took 6 bases from V and 1 from J, leaving 9 bases between them. The CDR3 loop is CASRPDSNTEAFF. CDR3 DNA sequence: TGTGCCAGCAGACCCGACTCGAACACTGAAGCTTTCTTT.

This chain connects TRBV7-8 to TRBJ2-5; D is unresolved. The CDR3 is 12 residues long. V dropped 0 bases and J dropped 5 bases, with 4 bases sitting between them. Germline loops: CDR1 SGHVS, CDR2 FQNEAQ. DNA for the CDR3: TGTGCCAGCAGCTTAGCGGCGGAGACCCAGTACTTC. Amino acid sequence: CASSLAAETQYF. The full variable domain, with the rest looked up from reference TRBV7-8 and TRBJ2-5, is GAGVSQSPRYKVAKRGQDVALRCDPISGHVSLFWYQQALGQGPEFLTYFQNEAQLDKSGLPSDRFFAERPEGSVSTLKIQRTQQEDSAVYLCASSLAAETQYFGPGTRLLVL.

Details on this clone: This sample includes further DNA sequences coding for the same CDR3. This sequence joins TRBV19 and TRBJ1-5; 7 nucleotides agree with TRBD1. Germline V gene sequence: CDR1 LNHDA, CDR2 SQIVND (reference sequence). The J segment lost 0 bases and the V segment lost 0 bases, leaving 5 bases of the junction unmatched. The length of the CDR3 is 17 residues. The CDR3 sequence: CASSIDRTGYSNQPQHF. In nucleotides, the CDR3 is TGTGCCAGTAGTATAGATCGGACAGGTTATAGCAATCAGCCCCAGCATTTT.

The chain uses TRBV11-3 and TRBJ2-1; D call uncertain. Between the trimmed V and J ends, which lost 0 bases and 6 bases, there was a span of 6 bases. The CDR3 spans 13 residues. Germline assignment: CDR1 SGHNT and CDR2 YENEEA. The CDR3 DNA is TGTGCCAGCAGCTTAGACGCTTTCAATGAGCAGTTCTTC. This gives the protein CASSLDAFNEQFF.

This clone was observed a few times. The rearrangement links TRBV4-1 to TRBJ2-7, with 8 bases identical to TRBD2. V trimming: 3 bases; J trimming: 0 bases; junction bases outside the gene matches: 4. There are 15 residues in the CDR3. Looked up from germline, CDR1 is MGHRA and CDR2 is YSYEKL. The CDR3 sequence: CASSQTSGSSYEQYF. In DNA form, the CDR3 reads TGCGCCAGCAGCCAGACCAGCGGGAGCTCCTACGAGCAGTACTTC.

V and J are TRBV28 and TRBJ2-7; TRBD1 is a possible D gene (6 bases). Germline CDR1 MDHEN, CDR2 SYDVKM. The CDR3 is 15 residues long. Trimming took off 2 bases at V and 3 bases at J, with 14 bases between the two ends. As DNA, the CDR3 is TGTGCCAGCAGTTTACCCATCGGGACACTCTACGAGCAGTACTTC. Translated, it gives CASSLPIGTLYEQYF.

The chain combines TRBV27 with TRBJ1-1, with D unresolved. Trimming took off 0 bases at V and 1 base at J, with 12 bases between the two ends. Germline lookup yields CDR1 MNHEY and CDR2 SMNVEV (reference sequence). The CDR3 has 16 residues. CDR3 in DNA: TGTGCCAGCAGTTTATCTCTGGGCGGAGGGAACACTGAAGCTTTCTTT. The encoded protein is CASSLSLGGGNTEAFF.

This chain uses TRBV5-4 with TRBJ2-5, with 7 bases lining up with TRBD2. The CDR3 is 15 amino acids. J lost 11 bases, V lost 4 bases, and 17 bases had no gene match. Germline V gene lookup returns CDR1 SGHNT and CDR2 YYREEE (reference sequence). CDR3 protein: CASSLSGKIAREQYF. Written as DNA, the CDR3 is TGTGCCAGCAGCCTCAGCGGGAAGATTGCCCGGGAGCAGTACTTC.

Note on this clone: A read error is the likely source, as a far larger clone sits one nucleotide away. The chain joins TRBV28 to TRBJ1-2; 7 nucleotides line up with TRBD1. V was clipped by 6 bases and J by 5 bases; unmatched bases: 3. Germline-derived CDR1 and CDR2 are MDHEN and SYDVKM. The CDR3 contains 12 residues. The CDR3 sequence: CASRKTGYGYTF. The CDR3 nucleotides read TGTGCCAGCAGGAAGACAGGGTATGGCTACACCTTC.

The genes are TRBV7-6 and TRBJ2-1, with TRBD2 matching 13 bases. The V gene end was trimmed by 5 bases and the J gene end by 5 bases; junction bases not matched to a gene: 9. The length of the CDR3 is 17 residues. The germline V gene encodes CDR1 SGHVS and CDR2 FNYEAQ. DNA of the CDR3: TGTGCCAGCAGCGAGCGGACTAGCGGGAGTTGGAACAATGAGCAGTTCTTC. Protein sequence: CASSERTSGSWNNEQFF.

V gene TRBV6-1 combines with J gene TRBJ1-1, with 7 bases matching TRBD1. Germline V CDR1 and CDR2: MNHNS, SASEGT. CDR3 length equals 14 residues. V gave up 8 bases and J gave up 1 base; unmatched junction bases: 7. The chain's CDR3 is CASLRDSQNTEAFF. The CDR3 DNA reads TGTGCCAGCCTCCGGGACAGTCAGAACACTGAAGCTTTCTTT.

The V gene is TRBV27, the J gene TRBJ2-7; D is unresolved. V was shortened by 3 bases and J by 1 base, with 13 bases between the two germline ends. The CDR3 covers 15 residues. Germline CDR1 reads MNHEY; CDR2 reads SMNVEV (reference sequence). DNA for the CDR3: TGTGCCAGCAGTTTCGGAACACGACGGTCCTACGAGCAGTACTTC. It translates to CASSFGTRRSYEQYF.

This sequence joins TRBV5-4 and TRBJ1-2; D not resolved. The V gene's germline CDR1 is SGHNT and CDR2 YYREEE (reference sequence). This CDR3 has 15 residues. The V end lost 1 base, the J end lost 4 bases, and 14 bases lay between the germline ends. Here the CDR3 reads CASSLKFGVTYGYTF. CDR3 nucleotides: TGTGCCAGCAGCTTGAAGTTTGGGGTGACCTATGGCTACACCTTC.

Concerning this clone: Other DNA sequences of this sample code for an identical CDR3. V is TRBV5-4 and J is TRBJ2-7; 10 positions agree with TRBD2. This CDR3 has 14 amino acids. Germline V lookup: CDR1 SGHNT, CDR2 YYREEE (reference sequence). The junction had 1 base not matched to a gene; V was cut back by 4 bases and J by 0 bases. This CDR3 reads CASSPSGSSYEQYF. The CDR3 coding sequence is TGTGCCAGCAGCCCTAGCGGGAGCTCCTACGAGCAGTACTTC.

J is TRBJ2-1 and V is TRBV28; 8 bases agree with TRBD2. Germline V gene data show CDR1 as MDHEN and CDR2 as SYDVKM. This CDR3 has 16 residues. V dropped 5 bases and J dropped 7; count of bases not matched to a gene: 13. CDR3: CASSAPGLGSGNEQFF. CDR3 sequence (DNA): TGTGCCAGCAGTGCCCCGGGACTAGGGAGTGGAAATGAGCAGTTCTTC.

The chain links TRBV19 to TRBJ2-7; D is uncertain. The germline gives CDR1 LNHDA, CDR2 SQIVND (reference sequence). V dropped 5 bases and J dropped 3 bases, with 11 bases sitting between them. The CDR3 sequence is 13 residues long. CDR3 in DNA: TGTGCCAGTAGTTCCTCCCTTTACTACGAGCAGTACTTC. Amino acids: CASSSSLYYEQYF.

The chain joins TRBV5-1 to TRBJ1-3, with 8 bases aligning to TRBD1. Trimming at V came to 7 bases and at J to 1 base, leaving 4 bases not matched to a gene. CDR3 length: 14 amino acids. Germline V gives CDR1 SGHRS, CDR2 YFSETQ. The CDR3 sequence is CASQRTGSGNTIYF. DNA of the CDR3: TGCGCCAGCCAACGGACAGGGTCTGGAAACACCATATATTTT.